This record looks at one T cell receptor beta chain sequence and its context. Participants were aged about 18 to 95 years, lived in roughly 23 US areas, and enrolled virtually. Self-reported history from a screening survey and questionnaire set each donor's cohort. Trimming removed 6 bases at V and 4 bases at J, with 12 bases between. The germline V gene has CDR1 MNHEY and CDR2 SMNVEV (reference sequence). The CDR3 extends over 13 amino acids. TCRdb's copy holds only in-frame clones and misses some; the assay was immunoSEQ multiplex PCR. The table records 120,000 to 150,000 clones, 84% of them present only once. This specimen belongs to a study of blood T cell repertoires in COVID-19. Study details: Sites in the United States, Italy and Spain provided acute and convalescent COVID-19 samples. The cDNA or gDNA used as material had been derived from T cells, B-cell-depleted T cells, or PBMCs.

The material sequenced was PBMCs or T cells enriched from blood (not recorded which). This clonotype was sampled from a man aged 40-49 years with acute COVID-19. This sequence joins TRBV27 and TRBJ1-1; TRBD1 might be the D (6 bases). CDR3 nucleotide sequence: TGTGCCAGCAGACCTAGGGGGTTCACTGAAGCTTTCTTT. Encoded protein: CASRPRGFTEAFF.